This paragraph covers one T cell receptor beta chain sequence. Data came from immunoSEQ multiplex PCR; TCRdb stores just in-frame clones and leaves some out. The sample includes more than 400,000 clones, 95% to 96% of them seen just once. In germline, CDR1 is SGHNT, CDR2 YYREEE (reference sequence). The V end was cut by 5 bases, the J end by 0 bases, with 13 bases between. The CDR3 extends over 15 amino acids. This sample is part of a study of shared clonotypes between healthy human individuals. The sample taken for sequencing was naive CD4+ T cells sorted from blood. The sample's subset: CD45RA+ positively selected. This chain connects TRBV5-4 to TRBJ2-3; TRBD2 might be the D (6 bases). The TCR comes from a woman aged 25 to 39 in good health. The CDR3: CASRARGVSTDTQYF. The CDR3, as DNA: TGTGCCAGCAGGGCGCGGGGCGTTAGCACAGATACGCAGTATTTT.